Detailed here is one T cell receptor (beta chain). Some clones are missing from TCRdb's copy, which holds only in-frame ones; the method was immunoSEQ multiplex PCR. The table records tens of thousands of clones, 84% of them present only once. The CDR3 is 15 amino acids. Per germline, CDR1 SGHDT and CDR2 YYEEEE. Trimming removed 1 base from V and 5 bases from J, with 15 bases in between. The data were obtained in a study of blood T cell repertoires in COVID-19. The V call is TRBV5-6, the J call TRBJ1-1, with D possibly matching TRBD1 (5 bases). The clonotype originates from a man aged 50 to 60 with acute or convalescent COVID-19. The specimen sequenced was peripheral blood. The CDR3 bases are TGTGCCAGCAGCTTGCACGGTTCCGGGGGGACTGAAGCTTTCTTT. Translation gives CASSLHGSGGTEAFF.